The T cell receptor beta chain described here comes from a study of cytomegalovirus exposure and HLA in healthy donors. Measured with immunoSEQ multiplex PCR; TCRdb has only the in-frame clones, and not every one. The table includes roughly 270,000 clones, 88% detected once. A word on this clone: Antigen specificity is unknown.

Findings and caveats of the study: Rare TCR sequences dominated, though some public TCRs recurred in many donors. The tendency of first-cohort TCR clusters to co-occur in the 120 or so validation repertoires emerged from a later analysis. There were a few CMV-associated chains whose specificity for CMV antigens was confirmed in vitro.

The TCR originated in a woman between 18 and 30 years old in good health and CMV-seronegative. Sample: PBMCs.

In DNA form, the CDR3 reads TGTGCCAGCAGCGTTTCGGGGAACACTGAAGCTTTCTTT. Amino acid sequence: CASSVSGNTEAFF. V usage is TRBV9 and J usage is TRBJ1-1, with D hard to call. Trimming removed 2 bases from V and 1 base from J, with 6 bases in between. This CDR3 region has 13 residues. Germline CDR1 is SGDLS and CDR2 is YYNGEE.